A single sample gave rise to the 25 T cell receptor beta chains below, sequenced in a study of T cells in Graves' hyperthyroidism and ophthalmopathy. There were TCR beta CDR3 regions amplified from RNA transcripts. In the first-round RT-PCR of the TCR CDR3, the HTBI primer set was used. In TCRdb, the multiplex PCR reads were re-called with MiXCR into one record per CDR3 protein. Of under 350,000 distinct CDR3 sequences detected, 13% appear once; the ten largest clones hold 6.5% to 10%. The sequencing input was blood. All receptors derive from a woman aged 25 to 39 with Graves' hyperthyroidism that later progressed to Graves' ophthalmopathy.

This clonotype was picked up many times. The chain carries TRBV5-1 and TRBJ1-1, with D hard to call. The CDR3 length is 14 residues. Germline CDR1 reads SGHRS; CDR2 reads YFSETQ. V was pared by 4 bases and J by 3 bases, with 13 bases between. CDR3 nucleotides: TGCGCCAGCAGCCCCGGCCTGGAGGACACTGAAGCTTTCTTT. This codes for CASSPGLEDTEAFF.

Regarding this clonotype: This may be a read error, as it is one base from a much larger clone. The chain uses TRBV30 and TRBJ2-5; TRBD2 agrees at 7 bases. Germline assignment: CDR1 GTSNPN and CDR2 SVGIG (reference sequence). The V gene end was trimmed by 4 bases and the J gene end by 4 bases; junction bases not matched to a gene: 9. This CDR3 has 14 amino acids. The CDR3 region has the DNA TGTGCCTGGACACGAACGGGGGGACCAGAGACCCAGTACTTC. It yields the protein CAWTRTGGPETQYF.

This clonotype was detected only once. V is TRBV4-3 and J is TRBJ2-6; D remains ambiguous. The CDR3 is 14 amino acids. V lost 3 bases to trimming and J lost 9 bases, with 12 bases between them. Germline CDR1 is LGHNA and CDR2 is YSLEER. The CDR3 loop reads CASSHRLEGNVLTF. The CDR3 DNA reads as TGCGCCAGCAGCCATCGCCTAGAAGGCAACGTCCTGACTTTC.

This clonotype was seen many times. This sequence joins TRBV30 and TRBJ1-2; a possible D gene is TRBD1 (5 bases). The CDR3 runs 14 residues. Trimming left V 5 bases short and J 1 base short, with 14 bases between. Germline loops: CDR1 GTSNPN, CDR2 SVGIG (reference sequence). In nucleotides, the CDR3 is TGTGCCTGGGGGACCCGAGTTGTTAACTATGGCTACACCTTC. It yields the protein CAWGTRVVNYGYTF.

This sequence joins TRBV5-6 and TRBJ2-7; 8 nucleotides agree with TRBD2. CDR3 length equals 15 residues. Germline CDR1 SGHDT, CDR2 YYEEEE. The J segment lost 6 bases and the V segment lost 7 bases, leaving 15 bases of the junction unmatched. The CDR3 coding sequence is TGTGCCAGCGGTCAACGGCCGGGAGGGCGGCGCGAGCAGTACTTC. It codes for CASGQRPGGRREQYF.

A remark on this clonotype: The CDR3 end shows no conserved phenylalanine or tryptophan, and so a read error is likely. This sequence joins TRBV6-1 and TRBJ1-1, with D perhaps matching TRBD1 (5 bases). This CDR3 is built from 15 residues. The V gene lost 6 bases and the J gene lost 0 bases, with 14 bases spanning the gap. Germline V lookup: CDR1 MNHNS, CDR2 SASEGT. DNA for the CDR3: TGTGCCAGCAGCGATTTGGGACTCCTGAACACTGAAGCTTTCCTT. This gives the protein CASSDLGLLNTEAFL.

This clonotype came up many times. The V call is TRBV7-8, the J call TRBJ2-3; possible D gene TRBD2, 5 bases. V lost 7 bases and J 0 bases, leaving 17 bases between the germline ends. The V gene's germline CDR1 is SGHVS and CDR2 FQNEAQ. The CDR3 is 16 amino acids. The CDR3 DNA sequence: TGTGCCAGCACCAGAGGGATCCTAGTTAGCACAGATACGCAGTATTTT. The encoded protein is CASTRGILVSTDTQYF. Full variable domain (remainder filled in from reference TRBV7-8 and TRBJ2-3): GAGVSQSPRYKVAKRGQDVALRCDPISGHVSLFWYQQALGQGPEFLTYFQNEAQLDKSGLPSDRFFAERPEGSVSTLKIQRTQQEDSAVYLCASTRGILVSTDTQYFGPGTRLTVL.

On this clonotype itself: One base away lies a much larger clone, so this may be a sequencing read error. This chain joins TRBV7-9 and TRBJ2-1, with 11 bases aligning to TRBD2. The V segment lost 7 bases and the J segment 6 bases; nucleotides outside the gene matches: 17. Germline CDR1 is SEHNR and CDR2 is FQNEAQ (reference sequence). The CDR3 has 18 amino acids. This CDR3 reads CASNAISFSGRAPNEQFF. The CDR3 region has the DNA TGTGCCAGCAACGCTATCAGCTTTAGCGGGAGGGCCCCCAATGAGCAGTTCTTC.

Only a few counts were recorded for this clonotype. V usage is TRBV18 and J usage is TRBJ2-4; TRBD2 agrees at 10 bases. V shed 0 bases, J shed 8 bases, and the junction held 7 bases outside the gene matches. Germline V gives CDR1 KGHSH, CDR2 LQKENI. This CDR3 spans 16 amino acids. In DNA form, the CDR3 reads TGTGCCAGCTCACCACCGGGAGCGGGAGGGTCCTACATTCAGTACTTC. It translates to CASSPPGAGGSYIQYF.

There are many counts of this clonotype. This rearrangement joins TRBV7-2 to TRBJ2-7, with D perhaps TRBD2 (6 bases). V was trimmed by 1 base and J by 6 bases, leaving 10 bases between them. CDR1 is SGHTA and CDR2 is FQGNSA in the germline V gene. The CDR3 runs 13 residues. The CDR3 nucleotides are TGTGCCAGCAGCTTAGGAGGAGGGATCGAGCAGTACTTC. It yields the protein CASSLGGGIEQYF.

This clonotype was detected many times. The chain is built from TRBV28 and TRBJ2-2; 15 bases are a match to TRBD2. This CDR3 is built from 19 residues. Germline V CDR1 and CDR2: MDHEN, SYDVKM. With 2 bases clipped from V and 0 bases from J, the junction kept 4 bases outside the gene matches. The CDR3 sequence is CASSLLGLAGGTNTGELFF. CDR3 sequence (DNA): TGTGCCAGCAGTTTACTCGGACTAGCGGGAGGGACGAACACCGGGGAGCTGTTTTTT.

Note on this clonotype: One end of the junction is discordant with germline, which a read error may explain. The chain joins TRBV20-1 to TRBJ2-5; D perhaps matches TRBD2 (5 bases). Germline-derived CDR1 and CDR2 are DFQATT and SNEGSKA (reference sequence). This CDR3 has 10 amino acids. The CDR3 DNA follows: TGCAGTGTGGTCCCGCGGGTGGTGGACTTC. As protein: CSVVPRVVDF.

This clonotype showed up many times. The V call is TRBV7-2, the J call TRBJ1-5; 12 nucleotides agree with TRBD1. CDR1 SGHTA and CDR2 FQGNSA come from the germline V gene. The CDR3 totals 17 residues. V was clipped by 6 bases and J by 2 bases; unmatched bases: 8. CDR3 coding DNA: TGTGCCAGCAGTAAGGGGACAGGGGGCGCGGGCAATCAGCCCCAGCATTTT. As protein: CASSKGTGGAGNQPQHF. Filled out from reference TRBV7-2 and TRBJ1-5, the complete variable domain reads GAGVSQSPSNKVTEKGKDVELRCDPISGHTALYWYRQSLGQGLEFLIYFQGNSAPDKSGLPSDRFSAERTGGSVSTLTIQRTQQEDSAVYLCASSKGTGGAGNQPQHFGDGTRLSIL.

This clonotype was recorded at least ten times. The V call is TRBV9, the J call TRBJ2-7, with D perhaps TRBD2 (5 bases). The V end lost 0 bases, the J end lost 2 bases, and 9 bases lay between the germline ends. CDR3 length equals 14 residues. Germline V gives CDR1 SGDLS, CDR2 YYNGEE. The CDR3 DNA reads as TGTGCCAGCAGCGTAGCCAGCGGACCCTACGAGCAGTACTTC. Its translation: CASSVASGPYEQYF.

This clonotype was counted a few times. The V gene is TRBV24-1, the J gene TRBJ2-3; the D is unclear. Per germline, CDR1 KGHDR and CDR2 SFDVKD. The CDR3 is made up of 14 amino acids. Trimming left V 5 bases short and J 0 bases short, with 8 bases between. CDR3 sequence: CATSGPRSTDTQYF. The CDR3 nucleotides are TGTGCCACCAGTGGGCCACGGAGCACAGATACGCAGTATTTT.

This clonotype was seen at least ten times. The chain employs TRBV12-3 or TRBV12-4 and TRBJ2-1; the match to TRBD2 covers 9 bases. The CDR3 has 18 amino acids. V trimming: 1 base; J trimming: 4 bases; junction bases outside the gene matches: 11. The CDR3 nucleotides are TGTGCCAGCAGTTTAGGGCTAGCGGGACCAAATCCGTACAATGAGCAGTTCTTC. It is translated as CASSLGLAGPNPYNEQFF.

This clonotype has a count of ten or more. V and J are TRBV18 and TRBJ2-1; D is unclear. V lost 5 bases to trimming and J lost 7 bases, with 18 bases between them. The CDR3 sequence is 15 residues long. Germline CDR1 reads KGHSH; CDR2 reads LQKENI. The DNA of the CDR3 is TGTGCCAGCTCAGGATTAGATTCGGCGGCGAATGAGCAGTTCTTC. Translating it yields CASSGLDSAANEQFF.

This clonotype came up many times. The chain is built from TRBV4-2 and TRBJ2-5; 12 bases are shared with TRBD2. Per the germline V gene, CDR1 is LGHNA and CDR2 is YNFKEQ. This CDR3 has 16 amino acids. The V segment lost 3 bases and the J segment 4 bases; nucleotides outside the gene matches: 6. The CDR3 region has the DNA TGTGCCAGCAGCCATCTAGCGGGAGGGAAAAGAGAGACCCAGTACTTC. Translation: CASSHLAGGKRETQYF.

This clonotype was seen many times. This chain links TRBV6-2 or TRBV6-3 with TRBJ2-5, with TRBD2 matching over 8 bases. The V and J ends lost 5 bases and 0 bases, in that order; junction bases with no gene match: 8. The V gene's germline CDR1 is MNHEY and CDR2 SVGEGT. CDR3 length equals 16 residues. The CDR3 protein is CASSPTSGGYQETQYF. In DNA form, the CDR3 reads TGTGCCAGCAGTCCTACTAGCGGAGGTTACCAAGAGACCCAGTACTTC.

This clonotype was observed at least ten times. V is TRBV7-2 and J is TRBJ1-4; D is unresolved. In germline, CDR1 is SGHTA, CDR2 FQGNSA. This CDR3 region has 13 residues. Trimming took 0 bases from V and 8 from J, leaving 7 bases between them. The CDR3 DNA reads TGTGCCAGCAGCTTAGCCCCATTGGAAAAACTGTTTTTT. Its protein is CASSLAPLEKLFF. The variable domain in full, completed from reference TRBV7-2 and TRBJ1-4, reads GAGVSQSPSNKVTEKGKDVELRCDPISGHTALYWYRQSLGQGLEFLIYFQGNSAPDKSGLPSDRFSAERTGGSVSTLTIQRTQQEDSAVYLCASSLAPLEKLFFGSGTQLSVL.

This clonotype was counted many times. V and J are TRBV3-1 and TRBJ1-5, with D perhaps TRBD1 (5 bases). Germline V gives CDR1 LGHDT, CDR2 YNNKEL (reference sequence). The V end lost 2 bases, the J end lost 7 bases, and 9 bases lay between the germline ends. This CDR3 region has 13 residues. The CDR3 spells CASSQRQTQPQHF. The CDR3 region has the DNA TGTGCCAGCAGCCAACGACAGACCCAGCCCCAGCATTTT.

This clonotype was seen more than once but under ten times. This rearrangement joins TRBV5-6 to TRBJ2-5, with 7 bases fitting TRBD2. Germline CDR1 SGHDT, CDR2 YYEEEE. V shed 0 bases and J 4 bases; nucleotides not matched to a gene: 6. This CDR3 is 15 amino acids long. CDR3 loop: CASSLVAGVTETQYF. Written as DNA, the CDR3 is TGTGCCAGCAGCTTGGTCGCGGGAGTAACAGAGACCCAGTACTTC.

This clonotype showed up just a few times. The chain uses TRBV6-2 or TRBV6-3 and TRBJ2-1; D uncertain. CDR1 and CDR2 from the germline V gene are MNHEY and SVGEGT. The V gene lost 4 bases and the J gene lost 9 bases, with 16 bases spanning the gap. This CDR3 is 14 amino acids long. CDR3 DNA: TGTGCCAGCAGTTCCTGGACCTCGCTGGGTGAGCAGTTCTTC. Protein: CASSSWTSLGEQFF.

The table lists this clonotype with many counts. The chain employs TRBV3-1 and TRBJ2-7, with 9 nucleotides matching TRBD1. CDR1 LGHDT and CDR2 YNNKEL come from the germline V gene (reference sequence). The J segment lost 6 bases and the V segment lost 11 bases, leaving 14 bases of the junction unmatched. The CDR3 contains 14 residues. CDR3 protein: CACRPGTGSGEQYF. CDR3 sequence (DNA): TGTGCCTGTCGGCCCGGGACAGGGAGTGGCGAGCAGTACTTC.

The chain is built from TRBV7-8 and TRBJ1-2; the D is unclear. V was clipped by 5 bases and J by 2 bases, with 15 bases between them. CDR1 and CDR2 from the germline V gene are SGHVS and FQNEAQ. This CDR3 is built from 15 residues. As DNA, the CDR3 is TGTGCCAGCAGCGTTCGGCTTCCCAAGAACTATGGCTACACCTTC. This codes for CASSVRLPKNYGYTF.